Listed below are T cell receptor beta chains from one sample, sequenced in a study of breast tumors, draining lymph nodes, adjacent tissues. From the multiplex PCR reads, TCRdb called clonotypes with MiXCR, one entry per CDR3 protein. Among tens of thousands of distinct CDR3 sequences, approximately 30% were seen once, and the ten largest hold 8.1%. Sequenced input: axillary lymph node tissue. These receptors originate from a female donor with breast cancer. Some clones in this sample may be carry-over from other donors' samples. Both conserved end residues are part of each CDR3. Each record gives: clone size, D gene, J gene, V gene, CDR3 protein, CDR3 DNA. D genes are given only for firm matches. Not all rows give a size; the values are once, few, many and, for expanded clones, a class.

abundance: once
d_gene: TRBD1
j_gene: TRBJ1-2
v_gene: TRBV12-3/TRBV12-4
CDR3aa: CASSHTGTGVNGYTF
CDR3nt: TGTGCCAGCAGTCACACCGGGACAGGGGTCAATGGCTACACCTTC

abundance: many
d_gene: -
j_gene: TRBJ1-5
v_gene: TRBV6-1
CDR3aa: CASSPGNLYQPQHF
CDR3nt: TGTGCCAGCAGTCCAGGGAATTTATATCAGCCCCAGCATTTT

abundance: -
d_gene: -
j_gene: TRBJ1-6
v_gene: TRBV5-1
CDR3aa: CASSLGGADSPLHF
CDR3nt: TGCGCCAGCAGTTTGGGGGGGGCGGATTCACCCCTCCACTTT

abundance: many
d_gene: -
j_gene: TRBJ1-2
v_gene: TRBV24-1
CDR3aa: CATSGREGYGYTF
CDR3nt: TGTGCCACTAGCGGCCGGGAAGGTTATGGCTACACCTTC

abundance: many
d_gene: TRBD2
j_gene: TRBJ2-1
v_gene: TRBV27
CDR3aa: CASSLREAGNEQFF
CDR3nt: TGTGCCAGCAGTTTACGGGAGGCGGGTAATGAGCAGTTCTTC

abundance: few
d_gene: -
j_gene: TRBJ1-1
v_gene: TRBV19
CDR3aa: CASSIQMNTEAFF
CDR3nt: TGTGCCAGTAGTATACAGATGAACACTGAAGCTTTCTTT

abundance: -
d_gene: -
j_gene: TRBJ1-1
v_gene: TRBV19
CDR3aa: CASSMVGESGTEAFF
CDR3nt: TGTGCCAGTAGTATGGTGGGGGAGTCTGGCACTGAAGCTTTCTTT

abundance: -
d_gene: -
j_gene: TRBJ2-6
v_gene: TRBV24-1
CDR3aa: CAAGQGSGANVLAF
CDR3nt: TGTGCCGCCGGGCAGGGATCTGGGGCCAACGTCCTGGCTTTC

abundance: many
d_gene: TRBD1
j_gene: TRBJ2-2
v_gene: TRBV4-1
CDR3aa: CASTQDKTGYTGELFF
CDR3nt: TGCGCCAGCACCCAAGATAAGACAGGGTACACCGGGGAGCTGTTTTTT

abundance: many
d_gene: -
j_gene: TRBJ2-5
v_gene: TRBV5-1
CDR3aa: CASSGGQETQYF
CDR3nt: TGCGCCAGCAGTGGGGGTCAAGAGACCCAGTACTTC

abundance: few
d_gene: -
j_gene: TRBJ1-1
v_gene: TRBV4-2
CDR3aa: CASSQGGFAEAFF
CDR3nt: TGTGCCAGCAGCCAGGGGGGATTCGCTGAAGCTTTCTTT

abundance: many
d_gene: -
j_gene: TRBJ2-3
v_gene: TRBV9
CDR3aa: CASSVTRGTDTQYF
CDR3nt: TGTGCCAGCAGCGTGACGAGGGGCACAGATACGCAGTATTTT

abundance: many
d_gene: -
j_gene: TRBJ1-3
v_gene: TRBV7-6
CDR3aa: CASSLAVNLGSGNPIYF
CDR3nt: TGTGCCAGCAGCTTAGCAGTGAACCTTGGCTCTGGAAACCCCATATATTTT

abundance: many
d_gene: -
j_gene: TRBJ2-1
v_gene: TRBV2
CDR3aa: CASNQDAYNEQFF
CDR3nt: TGTGCCAGCAATCAGGATGCGTACAATGAGCAGTTCTTC

abundance: -
d_gene: TRBD1
j_gene: TRBJ2-7
v_gene: TRBV7-2
CDR3aa: CATKLGTGGVYEQYF
CDR3nt: TGTGCCACCAAGCTTGGGACAGGGGGCGTTTACGAGCAGTACTTC

abundance: many
d_gene: TRBD1
j_gene: TRBJ2-5
v_gene: TRBV29-1
CDR3aa: CSVETGTAISRTQYF
CDR3nt: TGCAGCGTTGAGACCGGGACAGCAATTTCTCGGACCCAGTACTTC

abundance: many
d_gene: TRBD1
j_gene: TRBJ1-1
v_gene: TRBV7-9
CDR3aa: CASSSRTGISVTEAFF
CDR3nt: TGTGCCAGCAGCTCTAGGACAGGTATTAGTGTCACTGAAGCTTTCTTT

abundance: -
d_gene: TRBD2
j_gene: TRBJ2-7
v_gene: TRBV9
CDR3aa: CASSVDRGGHSYEQYF
CDR3nt: TGTGCCAGCAGCGTAGATCGGGGGGGCCACTCCTACGAGCAGTACTTC

abundance: -
d_gene: -
j_gene: TRBJ2-2
v_gene: TRBV5-1
CDR3aa: CASSRGYEQYFGELFF
CDR3nt: -

abundance: many
d_gene: -
j_gene: TRBJ2-7
v_gene: TRBV6-2/TRBV6-3
CDR3aa: CASSFGGPEVSSQYF
CDR3nt: TGTGCCAGCAGTTTCGGGGGCCCGGAGGTAAGCTCGCAGTACTTC

abundance: many
d_gene: TRBD2
j_gene: TRBJ2-4
v_gene: TRBV12-3/TRBV12-4
CDR3aa: CASSVGLAGQKNIQYF
CDR3nt: TGTGCCAGCAGTGTGGGACTAGCGGGACAGAAAAACATTCAGTACTTC

abundance: few
d_gene: -
j_gene: TRBJ2-2
v_gene: TRBV3-1
CDR3aa: CASSQERGRRDGGELFF
CDR3nt: TGTGCCAGCAGCCAAGAACGGGGGAGGCGGGATGGCGGGGAGCTGTTTTTT

abundance: many
d_gene: TRBD2
j_gene: TRBJ2-3
v_gene: TRBV4-2
CDR3aa: CASSQERAGSGTDTQYF
CDR3nt: TGTGCCAGCAGCCAAGAAAGAGCGGGATCCGGCACAGATACGCAGTATTTT

abundance: -
d_gene: -
j_gene: TRBJ2-7
v_gene: TRBV7-2
CDR3aa: CASSLDSVRYEQYF
CDR3nt: TGCGCCAGCAGCTTAGATAGCGTTCGGTACGAGCAGTACTTC

abundance: many
d_gene: -
j_gene: TRBJ2-7
v_gene: TRBV19
CDR3aa: CASSVGTTYEQYF
CDR3nt: TGTGCCAGTAGTGTGGGGACAACCTACGAGCAGTACTTC

abundance: -
d_gene: TRBD1
j_gene: TRBJ2-5
v_gene: TRBV5-1
CDR3aa: CAGSRGQSQETQCF
CDR3nt: TGTGCCGGCAGCAGGGGACAGTCTCAAGAGACCCAGTGCTTC

abundance: few
d_gene: -
j_gene: TRBJ1-1
v_gene: TRBV6-6
CDR3aa: CASSRDGSNTEAFF
CDR3nt: TGTGCCAGCAGTCGGGACGGCTCGAACACTGAAGCTTTCTTT

abundance: many
d_gene: -
j_gene: TRBJ1-2
v_gene: TRBV6-2/TRBV6-3
CDR3aa: CASVKGGLQGYTF
CDR3nt: TGTGCCAGCGTAAAAGGAGGGCTGCAGGGCTACACCTTC

abundance: -
d_gene: TRBD1
j_gene: TRBJ1-2
v_gene: TRBV25-1
CDR3aa: CASSSPGQATYGYTF
CDR3nt: TGTGCCAGCAGTTCACCGGGACAGGCTACCTATGGCTACACCTTC

abundance: -
d_gene: -
j_gene: TRBJ2-1
v_gene: TRBV20-1
CDR3aa: CSAGDQGLARRTAGQFF
CDR3nt: TGCAGTGCTGGAGATCAAGGGCTAGCGAGACGTACTGCGGGGCAGTTCTTC

abundance: many
d_gene: -
j_gene: TRBJ2-3
v_gene: TRBV2
CDR3aa: CASSQTSAEDTQYF
CDR3nt: TGTGCCAGCAGTCAGACTTCCGCGGAAGATACGCAGTATTTT

abundance: -
d_gene: TRBD2
j_gene: TRBJ2-3
v_gene: TRBV5-4
CDR3aa: CATSKAGASTDTQYF
CDR3nt: TGTGCCACGTCTAAAGCGGGGGCTAGCACAGATACGCAGTATTTT

abundance: -
d_gene: TRBD2
j_gene: TRBJ2-3
v_gene: TRBV5-6
CDR3aa: CASTLAGVNEQYF
CDR3nt: TGTGCCAGCACGCTAGCGGGAGTCAATGAGCAGTATTTT

abundance: -
d_gene: TRBD2
j_gene: TRBJ2-3
v_gene: TRBV7-2
CDR3aa: CASSLASSGSTDTQYF
CDR3nt: TGTGCCAGCAGCTTAGCCTCTAGCGGGAGCACAGATACGCAGTATTTT

abundance: many
d_gene: -
j_gene: TRBJ1-3
v_gene: TRBV4-2
CDR3aa: CASSQDKGRGNTIYF
CDR3nt: TGTGCCAGCAGCCAAGATAAGGGAAGAGGAAACACCATATATTTT

abundance: many
d_gene: TRBD2
j_gene: TRBJ2-1
v_gene: TRBV16
CDR3aa: CASSQSVGLADNEQFF
CDR3nt: TGTGCCAGCAGCCAATCGGTAGGACTAGCGGACAATGAGCAGTTCTTC

abundance: -
d_gene: TRBD2
j_gene: TRBJ2-5
v_gene: TRBV5-1
CDR3aa: CAGSSEMAGVGTDTQYF
CDR3nt: TGCGCCGGCAGCTCCGAGATGGCGGGAGTGGGCACAGATACGCAGTACTTC

abundance: many
d_gene: -
j_gene: TRBJ2-4
v_gene: TRBV7-2
CDR3aa: CASSSDAAKNIQYF
CDR3nt: TGTGCCAGCAGTTCAGACGCCGCCAAAAACATTCAGTACTTC

abundance: many
d_gene: TRBD1
j_gene: TRBJ1-5
v_gene: TRBV6-5
CDR3aa: CASSYSAPRGDQPQHF
CDR3nt: TGTGCCAGCAGTTACTCGGCGCCCAGGGGGGATCAGCCCCAGCATTTT

abundance: many
d_gene: -
j_gene: TRBJ2-7
v_gene: TRBV27
CDR3aa: CASSSRRVNGEQYF
CDR3nt: TGTGCCAGCAGTTCTCGCAGGGTGAATGGCGAGCAGTACTTC

abundance: -
d_gene: TRBD2
j_gene: TRBJ2-1
v_gene: TRBV6-2/TRBV6-3
CDR3aa: CASSYSRSGRNEQFF
CDR3nt: TGTGCCAGCAGTTACTCGCGTAGCGGGAGGAATGAGCAGTTCTTC

abundance: -
d_gene: TRBD2
j_gene: TRBJ2-1
v_gene: TRBV20-1
CDR3aa: CSATTSGSPFNEQFF
CDR3nt: TGCAGTGCCACTACTAGCGGGAGTCCTTTCAATGAGCAGTTCTTC

abundance: many
d_gene: TRBD2
j_gene: TRBJ2-5
v_gene: TRBV11-3
CDR3aa: CASSLSSGETQYF
CDR3nt: TGTGCCAGCAGCTTAAGTAGCGGGGAGACCCAGTACTTC

abundance: -
d_gene: -
j_gene: TRBJ1-1
v_gene: TRBV30
CDR3aa: CAWSVRPGEAFF
CDR3nt: TGTGCCTGGAGTGTCCGACCTGGTGAAGCTTTCTTT